A single T cell receptor beta chain is shown here with its context. What it recognizes is unknown. These data come from a study of T cell responses to AZD1222 COVID-19 vaccine. Findings and limits, study-wide: Spike was spanned by vaccine-associated CD4 TCRs, with dominance at 160-218 and 743-854. Donors were chiefly white British, with a greater number of females, and clonal diversity was perhaps underestimated.

The method was immunoSEQ multiplex PCR; TCRdb's version includes in-frame clones alone and lacks a portion of them. The data contain 93,000 or so clones, 80% to 90% of them seen just once; the ten biggest clones take up approximately 20%. This CDR3 contains 16 residues. The V gene lost 5 bases and the J gene lost 0 bases, with 11 bases spanning the gap. CDR1 and CDR2 (germline): LGHDT, YNNKEL (reference sequence). This rearrangement joins TRBV3-1 (or the pseudogene TRBV3-2) to TRBJ1-6; possible D gene TRBD1, 5 bases. This sample comprised peripheral blood, obtained on day 0 of AZD1222 vaccination. The TCR comes from an adult in good health. CDR3: CASSTDITSYNSPLHF. The CDR3 nucleotides read TGTGCCAGCAGCACGGACATCACCTCCTATAATTCACCCCTCCACTTT.